The 25 T cell receptor beta chains below were found in one sample sequenced in a study of blood T cell repertoires in COVID-19. TCRdb's table, derived via immunoSEQ multiplex PCR, lists solely in-frame clones and lacks some. The sample records more than 45,000 clones, 87% being singletons. Sequencing used peripheral blood. Receptors originate from a woman of 80 years or more with COVID-19, enrolled during active disease.

The chain has TRBV6-6 and TRBJ1-2; weak D call: TRBD1 (5 bases). Germline CDR1 MNHNY, CDR2 SVGAGI (reference sequence). Trimming cost V 7 bases and J 4 bases, with 16 bases left between them. This CDR3 is 14 amino acids long. CDR3 DNA sequence: TGTGCCAGCAAACCCCCGACAGACTCCTATGGCTACACCTTC. Translating gives CASKPPTDSYGYTF.

The chain carries TRBV19 and TRBJ1-5; D might be TRBD1 (5 bases). This CDR3 region has 15 residues. V was cut by 0 bases and J by 8 bases, with 14 bases left in between. The germline CDR1 and CDR2 sequences are LNHDA and SQIVND (reference sequence). The CDR3 protein is CASSIDLPGWEPQHF. The CDR3 region has the DNA TGTGCCAGTAGTATAGATCTGCCAGGGTGGGAGCCCCAGCATTTT.

This sequence joins TRBV4-2 and TRBJ1-1; tentative D call: TRBD1 (5 bases). The CDR3 has 13 residues. Trimming shortened V by 0 bases and J by 11 bases, and 13 bases separated the two germline ends. CDR1 and CDR2 from the germline V gene are LGHNA and YNFKEQ. The CDR3 DNA reads TGTGCCAGCAGCCAAGATACGCGGGGGAAGGCTTTCTTT. Residues: CASSQDTRGKAFF.

This chain joins TRBV7-2 and TRBJ2-2, with D possibly matching TRBD1 (5 bases). CDR1 SGHTA and CDR2 FQGNSA come from the germline V gene. V was trimmed by 2 bases and J by 1 base, leaving 17 bases between them. CDR3 length: 18 residues. The CDR3, as DNA: TGTGCCAGCAGCTTAAAGGTTGCTGGGGCTGTGAACACCGGGGAGCTGTTTTTT. It yields the protein CASSLKVAGAVNTGELFF. Drawing the rest from reference TRBV7-2 and TRBJ2-2, the complete variable domain is GAGVSQSPSNKVTEKGKDVELRCDPISGHTALYWYRQSLGQGLEFLIYFQGNSAPDKSGLPSDRFSAERTGGSVSTLTIQRTQQEDSAVYLCASSLKVAGAVNTGELFFGEGSRLTVL.

This sequence joins TRBV28 and TRBJ1-2; unclear D gene. V lost 2 bases, J lost 2 bases, and 6 bases lay in between. Per the germline V gene, CDR1 is MDHEN and CDR2 is SYDVKM. This CDR3 has 13 amino acids. This CDR3 is CASSLQVNYGYTF. DNA of the CDR3: TGTGCCAGCAGTTTACAGGTGAACTATGGCTACACCTTC.

By sample fraction, this clone is medium-sized. The gene calls are TRBV5-4 and TRBJ2-7; 9 bases fit TRBD1. Trimming at V came to 3 bases and at J to 1 base, leaving 5 bases not matched to a gene. There are 15 residues in the CDR3. The germline V gene encodes CDR1 SGHNT and CDR2 YYREEE (reference sequence). The CDR3 sequence is CASSSPGQGSYEQYF. The CDR3 DNA reads as TGTGCCAGCAGCTCCCCGGGACAGGGTTCCTACGAGCAGTACTTC.

V gene TRBV10-2 combines with J gene TRBJ2-1, with TRBD2 identical over 7 bases. The CDR3 is 13 residues long. Trimming at V came to 6 bases and at J to 6 bases, leaving 5 bases not matched to a gene. The V gene's germline CDR1 is WSHSY and CDR2 SAAADI. The CDR3 bases are TGCGCCAGCAGACGGGGGGAACCCAATGAGCAGTTCTTC. Translating gives CASRRGEPNEQFF.

The chain joins TRBV18 to TRBJ2-7; a weak D match, TRBD1 (5 bases). This CDR3 comprises 14 residues. CDR1 KGHSH and CDR2 LQKENI come from the germline V gene. Trimming took 3 bases from V and 1 from J, leaving 10 bases between them. The CDR3 region is CASSPMTASYEQYF. The CDR3 DNA reads as TGTGCCAGCTCACCGATGACAGCTTCCTACGAGCAGTACTTC. The full variable domain, with the rest looked up from reference TRBV18 and TRBJ2-7, is NAGVMQNPRHLVRRRGQEARLRCSPMKGHSHVYWYRQLPEEGLKFMVYLQKENIIDESGMPKERFSAEFPKEGPSILRIQQVVRGDSAAYFCASSPMTASYEQYFGPGTRLTVT.

This chain links TRBV4-1 with TRBJ2-7, with D perhaps matching TRBD1 (6 bases). CDR3 length: 16 amino acids. CDR1 is MGHRA and CDR2 is YSYEKL in the germline V gene. The ends were cut back, 0 bases at V and 1 base at J, with 13 bases in the middle. CDR3 in amino acids: CASSQEPGANSYEQYF. The CDR3 coding sequence is TGCGCCAGCAGCCAAGAACCAGGGGCGAATTCCTACGAGCAGTACTTC.

The chain has TRBV5-1 and TRBJ2-1; tentative D call: TRBD2 (6 bases). V shed 0 bases and J shed 7 bases, with 11 bases lying between them. The CDR3 is 14 residues long. Germline assignment: CDR1 SGHRS and CDR2 YFSETQ. CDR3 protein: CASSLVQLANEQFF. The DNA for the CDR3 is TGCGCCAGCAGCTTGGTCCAACTAGCTAATGAGCAGTTCTTC.

Only one count was recorded for this clone. The rearrangement uses TRBV2 and TRBJ2-2; possible D gene TRBD1, 5 bases. The CDR3 totals 14 residues. The V and J ends lost 6 bases and 6 bases respectively, with 14 bases between them. Germline CDR1 and CDR2: SNHLY and FYNNEI. For the CDR3, the DNA is TGTGCCAGCAGGGAAACGACAGTCCCCGGGGAGCTGTTTTTT. Its translation is CASRETTVPGELFF.

The J gene is TRBJ1-1, the V gene TRBV12-5; 9 bases are a match to TRBD1. Germline V lookup: CDR1 LGHNT, CDR2 FRNRAP. Unmatched junction bases numbered 11, after V lost 4 bases and J lost 5 bases. This CDR3 spans 16 amino acids. CDR3 region: CASGWTRGQGRTEAFF. DNA of the CDR3: TGTGCTAGTGGTTGGACCAGAGGACAGGGGAGGACTGAAGCTTTCTTT.

V and J are TRBV7-6 and TRBJ1-2; TRBD1 might be the D (6 bases). The germline CDR1 and CDR2 sequences are SGHVS and FNYEAQ. Trimming removed 4 bases from V and 7 bases from J, with 19 bases in between. The CDR3 loop spans 15 amino acids. This CDR3 reads CASSSFGQWVGGYTF. The DNA of the CDR3 is TGTGCCAGCAGCTCCTTCGGACAGTGGGTGGGTGGCTACACCTTC.

V is TRBV29-1 and J is TRBJ1-3, with TRBD1 identical over 12 bases. Germline CDR1 reads SQVTM; CDR2 reads ANQGSEA. The ends lost 6 bases at V and 0 bases at J; junction bases unmatched: 12. The length of the CDR3 is 18 residues. CDR3 sequence reads: CSVGGTGGPRSSGNTIYF. The DNA for the CDR3 is TGCAGCGTCGGCGGGACAGGGGGCCCTCGTAGCTCTGGAAACACCATATATTTT. The full variable domain, with the rest looked up from reference TRBV29-1 and TRBJ1-3, is SAVISQKPSRDICQRGTSLTIQCQVDSQVTMMFWYRQQPGQSLTLIATANQGSEATYESGFVIDKFPISRPNLTFSTLTVSNMSPEDSSIYLCSVGGTGGPRSSGNTIYFGEGSWLTVV.

The rearrangement uses TRBV9 and TRBJ2-1, with 9 bases that match TRBD2. V dropped 2 bases and J dropped 4; count of bases not matched to a gene: 4. The CDR3 is 15 residues long. In germline, CDR1 is SGDLS, CDR2 YYNGEE. The chain's CDR3 is CASSVGSGGYNEQFF. In DNA, the CDR3 is TGTGCCAGCAGCGTTGGTAGCGGGGGATACAATGAGCAGTTCTTC.

This clone was recorded once. The rearrangement joins TRBV19 to TRBJ2-7, with no clear D. Germline V gene data show CDR1 as LNHDA and CDR2 as SQIVND (reference sequence). The CDR3 is 13 amino acids. Trimming pared 5 bases from V and 2 bases from J, leaving 10 bases between. CDR3 DNA: TGTGCCAGTAGTGGCAATCCAACCTACGAGCAGTACTTC. The encoded protein is CASSGNPTYEQYF.

V gene TRBV29-1 combines with J gene TRBJ1-2; no definite D call. This CDR3 comprises 12 residues. The germline CDR1 and CDR2 sequences are SQVTM and ANQGSEA. V was shortened by 2 bases and J by 8 bases, with 12 bases between the two germline ends. The CDR3 is CSVEREPEGYTF. CDR3 DNA sequence: TGCAGCGTTGAAAGGGAGCCGGAGGGCTACACCTTC. Together with reference TRBV29-1 and TRBJ1-2, the CDR3 gives the full variable domain: SAVISQKPSRDICQRGTSLTIQCQVDSQVTMMFWYRQQPGQSLTLIATANQGSEATYESGFVIDKFPISRPNLTFSTLTVSNMSPEDSSIYLCSVEREPEGYTFGSGTRLTVV.

This clone was observed once. The chain couples TRBV12-3 or TRBV12-4 to TRBJ1-3; D is possibly TRBD1 (6 bases). V was pared by 7 bases and J by 6 bases, with 13 bases between. The CDR3 is 13 amino acids. Here the CDR3 reads CASTPTGKNTIYF. The CDR3 DNA sequence: TGTGCCAGCACCCCAACAGGGAAAAACACCATATATTTT.

The rearrangement links TRBV11-3 to TRBJ2-1; a weak D match, TRBD2 (6 bases). The CDR3 consists of 16 residues. From germline, CDR1 is SGHNT and CDR2 YENEEA. The germline V and J ends were trimmed by 1 base and 5 bases, with 15 bases remaining between them. CDR3 in amino acids: CASSLGGHRGNNEQFF. The CDR3 DNA reads as TGTGCCAGCAGCTTAGGGGGCCATCGGGGGAACAATGAGCAGTTCTTC. Full variable domain (missing parts from reference TRBV11-3 and TRBJ2-1): EAGVVQSPRYKIIEKKQPVAFWCNPISGHNTLYWYLQNLGQGPELLIRYENEEAVDDSQLPKDRFSAERLKGVDSTLKIQPAELGDSAVYLCASSLGGHRGNNEQFFGPGTRLTVL.

V usage is TRBV5-4 and J usage is TRBJ1-5; 9 bases line up with TRBD1. The CDR3 has 15 amino acids. Per the germline V gene, CDR1 is SGHNT and CDR2 is YYREEE (reference sequence). Trimming removed 0 bases from V and 7 bases from J; junction bases left unmatched: 5. The CDR3 bases are TGTGCCAGCAGCTTGGGCGGGACAGGGTTACAGCCCCAGCATTTT. Its protein is CASSLGGTGLQPQHF.

The sample holds one count of this clone. The chain employs TRBV7-9 and TRBJ1-1, with D tentatively TRBD1 (6 bases). This CDR3 spans 13 amino acids. The germline CDR1 and CDR2 sequences are SEHNR and FQNEAQ (reference sequence). With 1 base removed from V and 11 bases from J, the gap between germline ends came to 14 bases. In DNA form, the CDR3 reads TGTGCCAGCAGCTTAGGAACTCAGGGACACGCTTTCTTT. Translation gives CASSLGTQGHAFF.

The chain joins TRBV15 to TRBJ2-2; the match to TRBD2 covers 13 bases. Germline CDR1 reads LNHNV; CDR2 reads YYDKDF (reference sequence). The CDR3 length is 18 residues. With V trimmed by 1 base and J by 4 bases, 6 bases remained unmatched. The CDR3 region is CATSRGGLAGEVTGELFF. The CDR3 coding sequence is TGTGCCACCAGCAGAGGTGGACTAGCGGGGGAGGTCACCGGGGAGCTGTTTTTT.

CDR3 in DNA: TGTGCCAGCAGTGAAGCGGCCAGGGGGAATGGCTACACCTTC. Translated: CASSEAARGNGYTF. V usage is TRBV6-1 and J usage is TRBJ1-2; 7 bases line up with TRBD1. The germline CDR1 and CDR2 sequences are MNHNS and SASEGT. The CDR3 consists of 14 residues. The ends lost 0 bases at V and 6 bases at J; junction bases unmatched: 4.

This clone has more than one count but fewer than ten. The rearrangement links TRBV2 to TRBJ1-2, with D perhaps TRBD1 (5 bases). The germline gives CDR1 SNHLY, CDR2 FYNNEI. V was cut by 8 bases and J by 6 bases, with 25 bases left in between. The CDR3 has 16 amino acids. CDR3 DNA: TGTGCCAGCTACCCTCGTTGGGGGGGATCGGAGGATGGCTACACCTTC. Translating gives CASYPRWGGSEDGYTF.

V is TRBV21-1 and J is TRBJ2-4; whether TRBD1, the table's D call, matches the DNA was not checked. TRBV21-1 is termed a pseudogene. This CDR3 has 18 amino acids. In DNA, the CDR3 is TGTGCCAGCAGCAAAATAGGGGACAGGGGGCGAGCCAAAAACATTCAGTACTTC. Its protein is CASSKIGDRGRAKNIQYF.